This TCR beta chain was sequenced during a study of CD8 T cells in ankylosing spondylitis. A note on this clonotype: Its antigen is not known.

Germline loops: CDR1 LNHNV, CDR2 YYDKDF (reference sequence). V was clipped by 0 bases and J by 0 bases, with 6 bases between them. CDR3 length: 15 amino acids. 5'-RACE, quantitative and with molecular barcodes, yielded the TCR beta libraries. A single record per CDR3 protein comes from TCRdb applying MiXCR to the 5' RACE reads. The data hold around 390,000 distinct CDR3 sequences, with around 20% observed a single time. General study findings and limits: As reported, disease-linked clones showed significant enrichment in matched ankylosing spondylitis synovial fluid. Some of the motif variants had earlier been found in reactive arthritis patients' fluid and blood. It appeared that ankylosing spondylitis blood was characterized by a TCR beta motif of eight highly homologous variants.

The chain recombines TRBV15 with TRBJ1-5; the D is unclear. Sequenced sample: blood, either unsorted or a sorted T cell fraction (not recorded which). The TCR originated in a male donor with ankylosing spondylitis. This CDR3 is CATSRDRYSNQPQHF. The CDR3, as DNA: TGTGCCACCAGCAGAGACAGGTATAGCAATCAGCCCCAGCATTTT. Full variable domain (remainder filled in from reference TRBV15 and TRBJ1-5): DAMVIQNPRYQVTQFGKPVTLSCSQTLNHNVMYWYQQKSSQAPKLLFHYYDKDFNNEADTPDNFQSRRPNTSFCFLDIRSPGLGDTAMYLCATSRDRYSNQPQHFGDGTRLSIL.